The entry that follows covers one TCR beta chain sequence. The assay was immunoSEQ multiplex PCR, and TCRdb's table has in-frame clones only and misses some. The sample carries a few hundred thousand clones, 87% recorded once. The data stem from a study of blood T cell repertoires in COVID-19. The overall study: PBMCs, B-cell-depleted T cells, or T cells provided the cDNA or gDNA that made up the material.

The V gene's germline CDR1 is MNHEY and CDR2 SVGEGT. V dropped 2 bases and J dropped 6 bases, with 7 bases sitting between them. The CDR3 has 12 residues. The sequence came from a woman aged 45 to 65 who had recovered from COVID-19. Material: peripheral blood. The chain combines TRBV6-2 or TRBV6-3 with TRBJ1-1; D call uncertain. The CDR3 region has the DNA TGTGCCAGCAGTTACGGGAGACCTGAAGCTTTCTTT. This codes for CASSYGRPEAFF.